This T cell receptor (beta chain) was documented in a study of control samples from healthy donors and cancer patients. Sequencing used immunoSEQ multiplex PCR; TCRdb keeps in-frame clones, though not all of them. Of 110,000 to 150,000 clones listed, 85% to 95% are singletons. Germline CDR1 MDHEN, CDR2 SYDVKM. V dropped 3 bases and J dropped 2; count of bases not matched to a gene: 1. CDR3 size: 14 residues. Sequencing used blood. This chain joins TRBV28 and TRBJ1-2; 9 bases map to TRBD1. This TCR was recovered from a man in his forties in good health. In DNA form, the CDR3 reads TGTGCCAGCAGTTTCGGACAGGGGAACTATGGCTACACCTTC. Translation: CASSFGQGNYGYTF.